This entry describes one T cell receptor (beta chain). Its antigen remains undetermined. No base-level quality is on record; no much larger clone is a single base apart. In Seattle, one collaborating source enrolled patients while the infection was active and tracked those patients longitudinally over the course of disease. Whole blood was collected in K2EDTA tubes by collaborating institutions according to the institutions' own protocols. For TCRbeta analysis, collaborators shipped samples in one of three forms: frozen whole blood, isolated PBMCs, or DNA extracted from either of those sample types. TCRbeta CDR3 regions were amplified from genomic DNA by means of the immunoSEQ Assay, a bias-controlled multiplex PCR. In the paper's pipeline: Nucleated cell counts per sample were estimated from amplification of reference gene primers within the assay. To quantify the absolute abundance of each unique TCRbeta CDR3 rearrangement, sequence reads were collapsed and filtered. For each sample, productive Simpson clonality was calculated as the square root of Simpson's diversity index over productive rearrangements. Here the immuneACCESS table is served through TCRdb, limited to in-frame sequences with V and J called. Missing clones are a known gap in these copies; in checked studies unresolved V genes cover under half, and the rest lacks a known reason. Clonal size and the V and J genes are those of that table, whereas D and trimming came from the DNA. Recorded for this sample are hundreds of thousands of clones; about 90% of them occurred a single time. The ten largest clones capture roughly 12% of the sample.

The cysteine opens and the phenylalanine closes a CDR3 of 12 amino acids. The kept DNA is CDR3 alone, 36 bases in frame from the first base. A distance of 8 bases separates the germline ends of V and J, which lose 5 bases and 4 bases respectively. CDR1 and CDR2, per the germline V gene, are SGHVS and FQNEAQ. This sample was taken from a study of blood T cell repertoires in COVID-19 (dated by TCRdb to about 2020). About the study as a whole: Samples covering the acute and convalescent phases of COVID-19 were provided by collaborators in the United States, Italy and Spain. A freely available public database, intended as a resource for researchers studying the immune response to SARS-CoV-2, is where the repertoires were released. Deeply sampled blood TCRbeta repertoires from subjects exposed to, actively infected with, or recovered from COVID-19 were included in the dataset. HLA class I and class II types, where available, came from metadata supplied by the sample provider rather than from assay-based typing. Samples came from the ongoing ImmuneRACE study (first 160 participants) plus 1,254 subjects from 6 global collaborators. The prospective study material was composed of cDNA or gDNA derived from T cells, B-cell-depleted T cells, or PBMCs. Sample metadata almost always included a de-identified subject ID, COVID-19 status, age in years and sex.

On the study overall, not on this receptor specifically: The amount of clinical and demographic metadata varied by source and participant and was provided uncurated.

The chain is made from TRBV7-8 and TRBJ1-1; the D segment cannot be called with confidence. The TCR sequence derives from a woman in her 30s with COVID-19, enrolled during active disease. The sample taken for sequencing was peripheral blood. In nucleotide form, the sequence is TGTGCCAGCAGCCCCGGTGGCACTGAAGCTTTCTTT. Its protein reads: CASSPGGTEAFF. Supplemented by the reference TRBV7-8 and TRBJ1-1 proteins around the CDR3, the complete variable domain is GAGVSQSPRYKVAKRGQDVALRCDPISGHVSLFWYQQALGQGPEFLTYFQNEAQLDKSGLPSDRFFAERPEGSVSTLKIQRTQQEDSAVYLCASSPGGTEAFFGQGTRLTVV.